What follows are 16 T cell receptor beta chains derived from one specimen sequenced in a study of OX40 agonist ivuxolimab in advanced cancers. This table comes from immunoSEQ multiplex PCR, and its TCRdb copy is limited to in-frame clones, with some not included. The sample lists tens of thousands of clones, over 65% occurring once. This sample comprised CD4+ or CD8+ T cells sorted from blood, obtained in a trial of the OX40 agonist ivuxolimab. These receptors were obtained from an adult with an advanced solid tumor such as melanoma, head and neck, liver or kidney cancer.

The rearrangement links TRBV27 to TRBJ1-6; 8 nucleotides agree with TRBD1. The junction had 11 bases not matched to a gene; V was cut back by 2 bases and J by 8 bases. The germline CDR1 and CDR2 sequences are MNHEY and SMNVEV (reference sequence). This CDR3 contains 17 residues. The CDR3 protein is CASSLTAPGQVHSPLHF. As DNA, the CDR3 is TGTGCCAGCAGTTTAACCGCGCCGGGACAGGTGCATTCACCCCTCCACTTT.

This clone was counted a single time. The J gene is TRBJ2-1, the V gene TRBV7-6; D gene ambiguous. Germline V gene lookup returns CDR1 SGHVS and CDR2 FNYEAQ. Trimming stripped 0 bases from V and 0 bases from J, with 9 bases between. The CDR3 length is 16 residues. CDR3 coding DNA: TGTGCCAGCAGCTTAGCGCAATTCCGCTCCTACAATGAGCAGTTCTTC. Translating it yields CASSLAQFRSYNEQFF.

The chain carries TRBV6-5 and TRBJ1-1; D remains ambiguous. The CDR3 is made up of 15 amino acids. Trimming stripped 6 bases from V and 1 base from J, with 15 bases between. Germline V lookup: CDR1 MNHEY, CDR2 SVGAGI. CDR3 in DNA: TGTGCCAGCAGCTCAGCGTGGGCGGGGAACACTGAAGCTTTCTTT. This codes for CASSSAWAGNTEAFF.

The rearrangement links TRBV27 to TRBJ2-7; TRBD2 agrees at 8 bases. Germline V gene lookup returns CDR1 MNHEY and CDR2 SMNVEV (reference sequence). This CDR3 has 15 amino acids. V lost 6 bases, J lost 5 bases, and 12 bases stayed unmatched. CDR3 protein: CASRGGGTRGDEQYF. The CDR3 DNA is TGTGCCAGCAGGGGGGGCGGGACTAGGGGAGACGAGCAGTACTTC.

The chain is built from TRBV19 and TRBJ2-3; 14 nucleotides align to TRBD2. CDR3 length equals 16 residues. Looked up from germline, CDR1 is LNHDA and CDR2 is SQIVND (reference sequence). The V gene end was trimmed by 7 bases and the J gene end by 6 bases; junction bases not matched to a gene: 9. The CDR3 sequence: CASTASGLAGEDTQYF. DNA for the CDR3: TGTGCCAGTACCGCCTCGGGACTAGCGGGGGAGGATACGCAGTATTTT.

This chain connects TRBV6-6 to TRBJ2-1; D is undetermined. The CDR3 totals 13 residues. V lost 7 bases to trimming and J lost 3 bases, with 10 bases between them. Germline V gene sequence: CDR1 MNHNY, CDR2 SVGAGI (reference sequence). CDR3 in DNA: TGTGCCAGCACAACGGACGGCTACAATGAGCAGTTCTTC. Amino acid sequence: CASTTDGYNEQFF.

The chain joins TRBV2 to TRBJ2-7; 9 nucleotides match TRBD2. J lost 5 bases, V lost 5 bases, and 7 bases had no gene match. The CDR3 totals 14 residues. Germline loops: CDR1 SNHLY, CDR2 FYNNEI. The CDR3 sequence is CASSYSASGNEQYF. The DNA of the CDR3 is TGTGCCAGCAGTTACTCGGCTAGCGGGAACGAGCAGTACTTC.

The chain employs TRBV4-1 and TRBJ1-5; D call uncertain. The germline V gene encodes CDR1 MGHRA and CDR2 YSYEKL. V lost 1 base and J 2 bases, leaving 6 bases between the germline ends. This CDR3 comprises 14 residues. The CDR3 nucleotides read TGCGCCAGCAGCCAAGTGAGAGGCAATCAGCCCCAGCATTTT. This gives the protein CASSQVRGNQPQHF.

CDR3 loop: CASSLIAMGQGALNTEAFF. The CDR3 coding sequence is TGTGCCAGCAGCTTAATAGCTATGGGACAGGGGGCTTTGAACACTGAAGCTTTCTTT. V is TRBV7-8 and J is TRBJ1-1, with 12 bases matching TRBD1. This CDR3 has 19 amino acids. V lost 2 bases, J lost 0 bases, and 10 bases stayed unmatched. Per the germline V gene, CDR1 is SGHVS and CDR2 is FQNEAQ. The full variable domain, its missing parts supplied by reference TRBV7-8 and TRBJ1-1, is GAGVSQSPRYKVAKRGQDVALRCDPISGHVSLFWYQQALGQGPEFLTYFQNEAQLDKSGLPSDRFFAERPEGSVSTLKIQRTQQEDSAVYLCASSLIAMGQGALNTEAFFGQGTRLTVV.

The chain is built from TRBV29-1 and TRBJ1-1, with TRBD1 matching over 11 bases. The length of the CDR3 is 15 residues. Germline V gives CDR1 SQVTM, CDR2 ANQGSEA. V was pared by 7 bases and J by 1 base, with 8 bases of the junction left unmatched. CDR3 in DNA: TGCAGCGCCGGACAGGGGGCAGAGTGGAACACTGAAGCTTTCTTT. Protein product: CSAGQGAEWNTEAFF.

To note about this clone: The sample has other DNA sequences that encode this CDR3 too. V is TRBV27 and J is TRBJ2-7; D uncertain. V was shortened by 3 bases and J by 3 bases, with 3 bases between the two germline ends. CDR3 length: 11 amino acids. Germline values: CDR1 MNHEY, CDR2 SMNVEV (reference sequence). The CDR3 loop reads CASSFGYEQYF. CDR3 bases: TGTGCCAGCAGTTTTGGCTACGAGCAGTACTTC.

V gene TRBV27 combines with J gene TRBJ1-2; TRBD1 aligns across 12 bases. This CDR3 contains 15 residues. Germline CDR1 MNHEY, CDR2 SMNVEV (reference sequence). Unmatched junction bases numbered 9, after V lost 5 bases and J lost 8 bases. This CDR3 is CASSPGGTGGVGYTF. The CDR3 nucleotides read TGTGCCAGCAGTCCCGGCGGGACAGGGGGCGTGGGCTACACCTTC.

The chain carries TRBV7-9 and TRBJ2-7, with 9 bases that match TRBD1. This CDR3 has 14 amino acids. V gave up 5 bases and J gave up 2 bases; unmatched junction bases: 4. From germline, CDR1 is SEHNR and CDR2 FQNEAQ (reference sequence). The CDR3 region has the DNA TGTGCCAGCAGCCCCCGACAGGGGGCCTACGAGCAGTACTTC. Amino acids: CASSPRQGAYEQYF.

The V and J genes are TRBV6-5 and TRBJ2-5; TRBD2 agrees at 8 bases. Germline V gene lookup returns CDR1 MNHEY and CDR2 SVGAGI. CDR3 size: 13 residues. V lost 2 bases, J lost 8 bases, and 4 bases stayed unmatched. The CDR3 DNA reads as TGTGCCAGCAGTTACGGACTAGCCGACACCCAGTACTTC. Translated: CASSYGLADTQYF.

CDR3 in DNA: TGTGCCAGCAGTGATCGGGGACAGGGTAAACTGTTTTTT. Translating it yields CASSDRGQGKLFF. This chain uses TRBV6-1 with TRBJ1-4; 9 positions agree with TRBD1. Germline CDR1 reads MNHNS; CDR2 reads SASEGT. The CDR3 is 13 residues long. J lost 11 bases, V lost 3 bases, and 4 bases had no gene match.

Written as DNA, the CDR3 is TGCGCCAGCAGCCAAGATCAAGAAGGGTACTATGGCTACACCTTC. Amino acid sequence: CASSQDQEGYYGYTF. V usage is TRBV4-3 and J usage is TRBJ1-2; unclear D gene. Germline values: CDR1 LGHNA, CDR2 YSLEER. The V end was cut by 0 bases, the J end by 3 bases, with 11 bases between. The CDR3 covers 15 residues.